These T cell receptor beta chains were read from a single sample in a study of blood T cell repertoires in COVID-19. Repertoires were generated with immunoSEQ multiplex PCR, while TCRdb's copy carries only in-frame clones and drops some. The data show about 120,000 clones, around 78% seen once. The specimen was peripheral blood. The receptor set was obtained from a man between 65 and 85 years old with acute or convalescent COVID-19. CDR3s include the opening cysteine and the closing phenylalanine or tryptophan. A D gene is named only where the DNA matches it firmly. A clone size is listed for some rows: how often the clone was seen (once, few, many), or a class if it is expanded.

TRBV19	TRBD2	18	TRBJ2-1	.	TGTGCCAGTAGTATGGTTTTGGCGGTAGCGGGGGAATACAATGAGCAGTTCTTC	CASSMVLAVAGEYNEQFF
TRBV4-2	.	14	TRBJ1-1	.	TGTGCCAGCAGCCAAGAACAGATGAACACTGAAGCTTTCTTT	CASSQEQMNTEAFF
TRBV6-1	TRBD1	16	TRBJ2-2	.	TGTGCCAGCAGTGAAGAAGGGGGCGCGGGCACCGGGGAGCTGTTTTTT	CASSEEGGAGTGELFF
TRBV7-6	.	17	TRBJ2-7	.	TGTGCCAGCAGCTTAGACCCTCCCCACGGTTGGGCGTACGAGCAGTACTTC	CASSLDPPHGWAYEQYF
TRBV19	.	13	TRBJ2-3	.	TGTGCCAGTAGCCCGGAGGCGTGGAATACGCAGTATTTT	CASSPEAWNTQYF
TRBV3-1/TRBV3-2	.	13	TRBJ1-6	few	TGTGCCAGCAGCCAGGGGGGAGGTTCACCCCTCCACTTT	CASSQGGGSPLHF
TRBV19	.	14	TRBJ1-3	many	TGTGCCACCCAGGGACTGGCCTCTGGAAACACCATATATTTT	CATQGLASGNTIYF
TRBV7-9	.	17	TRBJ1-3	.	TGTGCCAGCAGCTTAGCCAGACAGCTCCGATCTGGAAACACCATATATTTT	CASSLARQLRSGNTIYF
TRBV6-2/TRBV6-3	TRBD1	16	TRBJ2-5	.	TGTGCCAGCAGTACGCCCTTCGGGACAGTACAAGAGACCCAGTACTTC	CASSTPFGTVQETQYF
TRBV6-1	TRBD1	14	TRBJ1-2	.	TGTGCCAGCGGTGGGGACAGGGAGAACTATGGCTACACCTTC	CASGGDRENYGYTF
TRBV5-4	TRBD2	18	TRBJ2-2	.	TGTGCCAGCAGCTTGAGCCTAGCGGGGGGTTCGAACACCGGGGAGCTGTTTTTT	CASSLSLAGGSNTGELFF
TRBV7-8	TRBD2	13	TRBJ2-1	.	TGTGCCAGCAGCATCACTAGCGATAATGAGCAGTTCTTC	CASSITSDNEQFF
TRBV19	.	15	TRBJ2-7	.	TGTGCCAGTAGGCTCCGGGGAACAGGGAGCTACGAGCAGTACTTC	CASRLRGTGSYEQYF
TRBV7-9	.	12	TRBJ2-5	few	TGTGCCAGCCGCCGGGGAGAAGAGACCCAGTACTTC	CASRRGEETQYF
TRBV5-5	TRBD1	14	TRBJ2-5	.	TGTGCCAGCAGCTCCCAGACAGGGGAAGAGACCCAGTACTTC	CASSSQTGEETQYF
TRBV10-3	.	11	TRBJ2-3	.	TGTGCCATCCAGAACACAGATACGCAGTATTTT	CAIQNTDTQYF
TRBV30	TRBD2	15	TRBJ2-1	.	TGTGCCTGGAGTTTGCATAGCGGGGTTTACAATGAGCAGTTCTTC	CAWSLHSGVYNEQFF
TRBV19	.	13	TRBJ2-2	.	TGTGCCAGTAAAGGGGGACGTCGGGGGGAGCTGTTTTTT	CASKGGRRGELFF
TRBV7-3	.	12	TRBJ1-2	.	TGTGCCAGCAGCTTAAACGGGAATGGCTACACCTTC	CASSLNGNGYTF
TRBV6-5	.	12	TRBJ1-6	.	TGTGCCGCAGGGCCCCGGGCTTCACCCCTCCACTTT	CAAGPRASPLHF
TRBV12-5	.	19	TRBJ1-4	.	TGTGCTAGTGGTTTGGTAGGAAGATCAGGACAGACGGGTAATGAAAAACTGTTTTTT	CASGLVGRSGQTGNEKLFF
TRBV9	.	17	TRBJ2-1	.	TGTGCCACGCCCGCACCCCTCCGGGTACCCTTTCACAATGAGCAGTTCTTC	CATPAPLRVPFHNEQFF
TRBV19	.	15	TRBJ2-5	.	TGTGCCAGTAGTATAGGCAGGGCCCCCCAAGAGACCCAGTACTTC	CASSIGRAPQETQYF
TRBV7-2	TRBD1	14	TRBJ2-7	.	TGTGCCAGCAGCCCCCGACAGGGGAACTACGAGCAGTACTTC	CASSPRQGNYEQYF
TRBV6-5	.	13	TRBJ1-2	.	TGTGCCAGCAGTTACAACAGGGAGACTGGCTACACCTTC	CASSYNRETGYTF
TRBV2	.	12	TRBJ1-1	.	TGTGCCAGCAGTGAATACAGCACTGAAGCTTTCTTT	CASSEYSTEAFF
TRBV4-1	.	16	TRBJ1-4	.	TGCGCCAGCAGCCAAGATGTTGACTTGGGAGACGAAAAACTGTTTTTT	CASSQDVDLGDEKLFF
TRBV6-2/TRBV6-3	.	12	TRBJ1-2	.	TGTGCCAGCAGTTATCAGGGGACAAGCTACACCTTC	CASSYQGTSYTF
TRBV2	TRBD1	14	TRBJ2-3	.	TGTGCCACCTCCCGGGACAGGGGTTCAGATACGCAGTATTTT	CATSRDRGSDTQYF
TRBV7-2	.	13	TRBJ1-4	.	TGTGCCAGCAGCCTAAGCTGGGGCGAAAAACTGTTTTTT	CASSLSWGEKLFF
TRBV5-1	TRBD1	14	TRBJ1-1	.	TGCGCCAGCAGACGGGGACAGGGGAACACTGAAGCTTTCTTT	CASRRGQGNTEAFF
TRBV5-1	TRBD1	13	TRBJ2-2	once	TGCGCCAGCAGCTCGGACAGGCCCGGGGAGCTGTTTTTT	CASSSDRPGELFF
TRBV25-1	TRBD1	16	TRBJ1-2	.	TGTGCCAGCAGGGACAGGGGGCTCTTCTCTAACTATGGCTACACCTTC	CASRDRGLFSNYGYTF
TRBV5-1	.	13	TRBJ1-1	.	TGCGCCAGCAGAGAGGGCCTAAACACTGAAGCTTTCTTT	CASREGLNTEAFF
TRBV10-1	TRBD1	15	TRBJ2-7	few	TGCGCCAGCAGTGAGTCGGGGACAGGGGACGACGAGCAGTACTTC	CASSESGTGDDEQYF
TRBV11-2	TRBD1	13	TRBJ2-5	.	TGTGCCAGCAGCTGGGACAGGGGAGGGACCCAGTACTTC	CASSWDRGGTQYF
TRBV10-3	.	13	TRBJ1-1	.	TGTGCCATCAGCCCCGGGGGGGGCACTGAAGCTTTCTTT	CAISPGGGTEAFF
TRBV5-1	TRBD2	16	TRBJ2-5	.	TGCGCCAGCAGCCCTGGACTAGCGGGGGCCCAAGAGACCCAGTACTTC	CASSPGLAGAQETQYF
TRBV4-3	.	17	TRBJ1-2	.	TGCGCCAGCAGCCAAGCCGGGAAGGGATACGTAAACTATGGCTACACCTTC	CASSQAGKGYVNYGYTF
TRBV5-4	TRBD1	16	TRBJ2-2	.	TGTGCCAGCAGCTCCCTTCGGACAGGGGTTCACGGGGAGCTGTTTTTT	CASSSLRTGVHGELFF
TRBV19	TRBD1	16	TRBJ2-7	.	TGTGCCAGTAGTAGGACGGGGGGACAGGGGGCATACGAGCAGTACTTC	CASSRTGGQGAYEQYF
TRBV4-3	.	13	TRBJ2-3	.	TGCGCCAGCAGCCAAGTCAGGCTAGATACGCAGTATTTT	CASSQVRLDTQYF
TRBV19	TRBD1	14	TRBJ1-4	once	TGTGCCAGTAGTCTAAGGGGGCGGAATGAAAAACTGTTTTTT	CASSLRGRNEKLFF
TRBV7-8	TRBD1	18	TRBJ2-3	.	TGTGCCAGCAGCTTAGCAGGACAGGGCCAGGGGATTTGGGATACGCAGTATTTT	CASSLAGQGQGIWDTQYF
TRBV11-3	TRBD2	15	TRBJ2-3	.	TGTGCCAGCAGCAGGGGACTAGCGGGGGGGCAGGCGCAGTATTTT	CASSRGLAGGQAQYF
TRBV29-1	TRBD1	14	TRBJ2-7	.	TGCAGCGCCCGGACAGGGGGGGGTTCCTACGAGCAGTACTTC	CSARTGGGSYEQYF
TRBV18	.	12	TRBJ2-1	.	TGTGCCAGCTCCCGGGTCCTCAATGAGCAGTTCTTC	CASSRVLNEQFF
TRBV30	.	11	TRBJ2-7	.	TGTGCCTGGGGGGCGGGGTCTGAGCAGTACTTC	CAWGAGSEQYF
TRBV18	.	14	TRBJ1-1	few	TGTGCCAGCGTAGAGGGACATGGAAACACTGAAGCTTTCTTT	CASVEGHGNTEAFF
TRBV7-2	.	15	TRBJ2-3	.	TGTGCCAGCAGCTTAGTCCCCCGAGGGACAGATACGCAGTATTTT	CASSLVPRGTDTQYF
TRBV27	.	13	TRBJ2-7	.	TGTGCCAGCAGACCTCGACAGTTGCACGAGCAGTACTTC	CASRPRQLHEQYF
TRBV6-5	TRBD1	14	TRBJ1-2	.	TGTGCCAGCAGGAAAACGACAGGGACCTATGGCTACACCTTC	CASRKTTGTYGYTF
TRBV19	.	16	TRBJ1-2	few	TGTGCCAGTAGTATAGGGCTAGACAGGAGAAACTATGGCTACACCTTC	CASSIGLDRRNYGYTF
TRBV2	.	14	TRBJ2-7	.	TGTGCCACCAGGACTGCCACTTCGTTCAACGAGCAGTACTTC	CATRTATSFNEQYF
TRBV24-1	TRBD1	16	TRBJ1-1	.	TGTGCCACCAGTGATGGGACAGGGGGCGTTCGCACTGAAGCTTTCTTT	CATSDGTGGVRTEAFF
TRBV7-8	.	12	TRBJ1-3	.	TGTGCCATTCTGGGTCCGGGGTACACCATATATTTT	CAILGPGYTIYF
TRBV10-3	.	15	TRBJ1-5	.	TGTGCCATCATTACCGACAGTTTTAGCAATCAGCCCCAGCATTTT	CAIITDSFSNQPQHF
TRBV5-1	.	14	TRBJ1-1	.	TGCGCCAGCAGCTTAGCCACAGGGAACACTGAAGCTTTCTTT	CASSLATGNTEAFF
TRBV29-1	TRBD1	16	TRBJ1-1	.	TGCAGCGTTGAATTCCGAAGACAGGGAGTACGAACTGAAGCTTTCTTT	CSVEFRRQGVRTEAFF